This entry describes one T cell receptor (beta chain). The data belong to a study of blood T cell repertoires in COVID-19. The repertoire was sequenced with immunoSEQ multiplex PCR; TCRdb's copy has only in-frame clones and lacks some. The sample has roughly 110,000 clones, around four fifths seen once. The CDR3 consists of 14 residues. V was shortened by 8 bases and J by 7 bases, with 15 bases between the two germline ends. The germline CDR1 and CDR2 sequences are LGHDT and YNNKEL (reference sequence). The TCR comes from a man in his 70s with acute or convalescent COVID-19. Material: peripheral blood. The gene calls are TRBV3-1 (or the pseudogene TRBV3-2) and TRBJ1-6; D is possibly TRBD1 (6 bases). The CDR3 sequence is CASVEGVGNSPLHF. The DNA for the CDR3 is TGTGCCAGCGTTGAGGGGGTCGGCAATTCACCCCTCCACTTT.